This T cell receptor (beta chain) emerged from a study of cytotoxic CD8 clonotypes in ibrutinib-treated CLL. Across the study: In all, 10 to 11 patients were relapsed/refractory, approximately 16 were treatment-naive and fewer than 18 were IGHV unmutated. Study-level points and caveats: Clonality was higher at ibrutinib response and returned toward baseline at progression. Sustained-remission and progressing patients were not sampled at matched times. Among the clonotypes, public ones were uncommon and contracted or held stable on treatment.

Per germline, CDR1 WSHSY and CDR2 SAAADI. V lost 6 bases and J 2 bases, leaving 11 bases between the germline ends. The CDR3 sequence is 14 residues long. Sequenced by immunoSEQ multiplex PCR; TCRdb stores in-frame clones only, minus some. The sample consists of a few hundred thousand clones, roughly 85% of them appearing once. This clone showed up just a few times. Its target is not known. The starting material was PBMCs, obtained before ibrutinib treatment. V usage is TRBV10-2 and J usage is TRBJ2-1; tentative D call: TRBD1 (5 bases). This clonotype originated in a human donor with chronic lymphocytic leukemia. The CDR3 reads CASRRTRTYNEQFF. DNA for the CDR3: TGCGCCAGCAGGAGGACACGGACCTACAATGAGCAGTTCTTC.